This note documents a single TCR beta chain sequence. The data stem from a study of T-cell memory formation after mild COVID-19. Study in general: Clusters were largely donor specific.

From the 5' RACE reads, TCRdb called clonotypes with MiXCR, one entry per CDR3 protein. The sample shows 450,000 to 650,000 distinct CDR3 sequences, just over 20% of them seen only once. The CDR3 length is 14 residues. CDR1 and CDR2 (germline): SGHRS, YFSETQ. V was clipped by 1 base and J by 5 bases, with 9 bases between them. The rearrangement links TRBV5-1 to TRBJ1-4; unclear D gene. Sequencing was carried out using PBMCs or a T cell subset sorted from them (not recorded which). The source of this sequence is an adult woman who had mild COVID-19 (a few samples of this study predate the infection). Cell type and time point are not known. CDR3: CASSLTSGNEKLFF. CDR3 DNA sequence: TGCGCCAGCAGCTTGACCTCAGGAAATGAAAAACTGTTTTTT.